This TCR beta chain was retrieved from a study of regulatory T cells in long-lasting Graves disease. Study overall: Patients with new Graves' disease had used antithyroid drugs below 3 months. Study observations and caveats: It was in persistent disease that TRBV28, TRBJ1-2 and TRBJ2-5 were favored.

Stated time point: newly diagnosed GD, antithyroid drugs for less than 3 months. The TCR library was prepared using RNA isolated from PBMCs. In building TCR beta libraries, iRepertoire HTBI primers were used together with Arm-PCR of CDR3 regions. Each CDR3 protein gets one entry after TCRdb re-called the multiplex PCR reads with MiXCR. The table shows about 240,000 distinct CDR3 sequences, with 20% to 25% occurring only once. Germline V gene data show CDR1 as GTSNPN and CDR2 as SVGIG (reference sequence). This CDR3 is built from 15 residues. Concerning this clonotype itself: What it recognizes is unknown. Relative to the germline gene, one junction end is altered; a read error may explain this.

The genes are TRBV30 and TRBJ2-3, with D perhaps matching TRBD1 (6 bases). The sample here was peripheral blood mononuclear cells (PBMCs), taken at new diagnosis, from a patient treated with antithyroid drugs. The clonotype originates from a female donor with Graves disease. The DNA of the CDR3 is TGTGCCTGGGGTGTACCACAGGGCGGTACAGATACGCAGTATTTT. Translation gives CAWGVPQGGTDTQYF.